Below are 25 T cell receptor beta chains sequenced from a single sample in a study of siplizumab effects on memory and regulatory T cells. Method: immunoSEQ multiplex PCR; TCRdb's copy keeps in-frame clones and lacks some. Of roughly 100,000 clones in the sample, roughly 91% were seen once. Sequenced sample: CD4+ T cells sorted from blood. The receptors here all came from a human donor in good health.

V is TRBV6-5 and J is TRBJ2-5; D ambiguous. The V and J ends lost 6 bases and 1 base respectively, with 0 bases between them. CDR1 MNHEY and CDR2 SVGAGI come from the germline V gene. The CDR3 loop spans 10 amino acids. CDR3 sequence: CASSQETQYF. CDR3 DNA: TGTGCCAGCAGCCAAGAGACCCAGTACTTC.

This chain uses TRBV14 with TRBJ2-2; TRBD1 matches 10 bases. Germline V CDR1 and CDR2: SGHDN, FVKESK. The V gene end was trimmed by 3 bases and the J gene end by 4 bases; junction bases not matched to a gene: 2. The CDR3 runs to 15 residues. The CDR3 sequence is CASSQGQGFTGELFF. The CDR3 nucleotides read TGTGCCAGCAGCCAGGGACAGGGGTTCACCGGGGAGCTGTTTTTT.

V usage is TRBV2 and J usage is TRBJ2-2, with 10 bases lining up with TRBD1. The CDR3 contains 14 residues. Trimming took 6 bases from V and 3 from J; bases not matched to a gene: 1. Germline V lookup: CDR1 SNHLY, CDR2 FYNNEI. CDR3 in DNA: TGTGCCAGCAGGGGGACAGGGGACACCGGGGAGCTGTTTTTT. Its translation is CASRGTGDTGELFF.

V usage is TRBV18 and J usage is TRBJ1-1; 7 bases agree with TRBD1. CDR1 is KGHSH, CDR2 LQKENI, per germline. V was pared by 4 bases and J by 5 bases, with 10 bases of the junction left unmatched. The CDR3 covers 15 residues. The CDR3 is CASSQNQGEGTEAFF. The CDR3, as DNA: TGTGCCAGCTCACAGAACCAGGGGGAAGGTACTGAAGCTTTCTTT.

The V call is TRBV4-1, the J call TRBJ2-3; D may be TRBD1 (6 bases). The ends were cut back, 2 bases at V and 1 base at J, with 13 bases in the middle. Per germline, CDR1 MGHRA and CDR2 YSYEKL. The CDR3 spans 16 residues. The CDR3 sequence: CASSQRGTPGTDTQYF. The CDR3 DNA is TGCGCCAGCAGCCAAAGGGGGACACCCGGCACAGATACGCAGTATTTT.

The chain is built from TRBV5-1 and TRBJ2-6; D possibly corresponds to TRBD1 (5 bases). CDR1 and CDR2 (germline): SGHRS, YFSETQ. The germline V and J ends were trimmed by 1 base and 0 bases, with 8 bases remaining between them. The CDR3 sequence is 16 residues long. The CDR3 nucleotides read TGCGCCAGCAGCTTGCCAGACAGCTCTGGGGCCAACGTCCTGACTTTC. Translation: CASSLPDSSGANVLTF.

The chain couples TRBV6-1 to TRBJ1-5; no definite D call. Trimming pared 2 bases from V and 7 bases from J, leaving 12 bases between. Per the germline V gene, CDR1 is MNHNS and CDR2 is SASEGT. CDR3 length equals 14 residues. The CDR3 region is CASSEQGQAQPQHF. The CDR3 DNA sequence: TGTGCCAGCAGTGAACAAGGGCAGGCCCAGCCCCAGCATTTT.

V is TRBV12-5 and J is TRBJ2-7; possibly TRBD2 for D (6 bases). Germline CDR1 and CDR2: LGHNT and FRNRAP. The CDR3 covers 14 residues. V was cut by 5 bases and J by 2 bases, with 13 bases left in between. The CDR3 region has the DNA TGTGCTAGTGGTCCGAGACTAGAGGCCTACGAGCAGTACTTC. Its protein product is CASGPRLEAYEQYF.

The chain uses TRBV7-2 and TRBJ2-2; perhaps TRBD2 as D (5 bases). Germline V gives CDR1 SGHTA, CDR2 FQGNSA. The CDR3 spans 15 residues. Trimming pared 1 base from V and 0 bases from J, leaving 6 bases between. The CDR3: CASSLGGANTGELFF. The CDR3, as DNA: TGTGCCAGCAGCTTAGGGGGAGCGAACACCGGGGAGCTGTTTTTT.

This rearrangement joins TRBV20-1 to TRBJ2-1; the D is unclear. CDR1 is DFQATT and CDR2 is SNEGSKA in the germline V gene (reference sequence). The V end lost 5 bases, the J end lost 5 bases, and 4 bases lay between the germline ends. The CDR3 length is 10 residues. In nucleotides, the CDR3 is TGCAGTGCTGCTGACAATGAGCAGTTCTTC. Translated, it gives CSAADNEQFF.

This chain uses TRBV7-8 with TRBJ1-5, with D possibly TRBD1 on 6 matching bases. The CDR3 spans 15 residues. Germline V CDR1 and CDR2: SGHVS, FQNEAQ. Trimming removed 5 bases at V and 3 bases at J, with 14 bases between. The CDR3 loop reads CASSPRGPHNQPQHF. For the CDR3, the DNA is TGTGCCAGCAGCCCTCGGGGGCCCCACAATCAGCCCCAGCATTTT.

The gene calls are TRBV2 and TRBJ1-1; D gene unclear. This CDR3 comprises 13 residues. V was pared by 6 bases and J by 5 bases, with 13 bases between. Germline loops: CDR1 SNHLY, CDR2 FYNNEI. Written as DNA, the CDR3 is TGTGCCAGCAGGCCCCTTGGGTTTACTGAAGCTTTCTTT. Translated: CASRPLGFTEAFF.

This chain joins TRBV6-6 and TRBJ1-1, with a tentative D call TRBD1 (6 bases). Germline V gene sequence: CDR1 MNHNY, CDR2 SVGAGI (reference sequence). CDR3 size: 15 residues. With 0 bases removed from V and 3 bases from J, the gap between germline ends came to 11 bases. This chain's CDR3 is CASSYSRRGDTEAFF. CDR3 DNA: TGTGCCAGCAGTTACTCCCGCAGGGGTGACACTGAAGCTTTCTTT.

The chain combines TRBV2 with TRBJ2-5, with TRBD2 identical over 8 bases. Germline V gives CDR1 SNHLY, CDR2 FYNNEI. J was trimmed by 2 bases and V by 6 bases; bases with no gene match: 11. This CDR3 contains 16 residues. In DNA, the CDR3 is TGTGCCAGCAGGCCGAGAACTAGCGGAGTACAAGAGACCCAGTACTTC. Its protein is CASRPRTSGVQETQYF. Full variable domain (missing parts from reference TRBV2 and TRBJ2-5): EPEVTQTPSHQVTQMGQEVILRCVPISNHLYFYWYRQILGQKVEFLVSFYNNEISEKSEIFDDQFSVERPDGSNFTLKIRSTKLEDSAMYFCASRPRTSGVQETQYFGPGTRLLVL.

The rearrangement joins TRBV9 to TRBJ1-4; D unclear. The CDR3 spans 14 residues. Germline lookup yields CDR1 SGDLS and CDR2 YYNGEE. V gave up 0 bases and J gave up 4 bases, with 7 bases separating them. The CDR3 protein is CASSVDFNNEKLFF. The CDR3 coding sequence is TGTGCCAGCAGCGTAGACTTCAATAATGAAAAACTGTTTTTT.

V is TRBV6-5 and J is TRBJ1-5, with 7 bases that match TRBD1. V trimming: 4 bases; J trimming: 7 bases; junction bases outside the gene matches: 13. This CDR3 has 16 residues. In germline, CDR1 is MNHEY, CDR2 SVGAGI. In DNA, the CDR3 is TGTGCCAGCAGTTCTCGCACTGACAGGGTGGGGCAGCCCCAGCATTTT. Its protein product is CASSSRTDRVGQPQHF.

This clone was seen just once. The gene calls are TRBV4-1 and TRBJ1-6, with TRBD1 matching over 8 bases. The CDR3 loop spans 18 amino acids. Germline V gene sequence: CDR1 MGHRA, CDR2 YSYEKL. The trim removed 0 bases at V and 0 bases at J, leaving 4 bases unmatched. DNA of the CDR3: TGCGCCAGCAGCCAAGATTGGACAGGGAGCTCCTATAATTCACCCCTCCACTTT. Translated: CASSQDWTGSSYNSPLHF.

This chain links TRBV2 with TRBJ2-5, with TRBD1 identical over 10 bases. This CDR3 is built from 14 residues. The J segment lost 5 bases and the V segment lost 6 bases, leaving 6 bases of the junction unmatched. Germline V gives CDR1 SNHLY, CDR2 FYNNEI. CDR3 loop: CASRDDRGLETQYF. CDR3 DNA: TGTGCCAGCAGAGATGACAGGGGGCTGGAGACCCAGTACTTC.

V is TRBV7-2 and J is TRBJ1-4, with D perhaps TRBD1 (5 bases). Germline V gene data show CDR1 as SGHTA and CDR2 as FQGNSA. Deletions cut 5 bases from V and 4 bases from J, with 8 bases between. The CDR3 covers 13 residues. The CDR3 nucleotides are TGTGCCAGCAGCCGGGGGGTTAATGAAAAACTGTTTTTT. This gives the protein CASSRGVNEKLFF.

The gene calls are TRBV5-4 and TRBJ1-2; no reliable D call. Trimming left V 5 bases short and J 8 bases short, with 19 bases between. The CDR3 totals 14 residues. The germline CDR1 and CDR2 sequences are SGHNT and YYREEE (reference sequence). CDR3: CASSDAGGWRGYTF. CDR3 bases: TGTGCCAGCAGTGACGCCGGAGGGTGGAGAGGCTACACCTTC.

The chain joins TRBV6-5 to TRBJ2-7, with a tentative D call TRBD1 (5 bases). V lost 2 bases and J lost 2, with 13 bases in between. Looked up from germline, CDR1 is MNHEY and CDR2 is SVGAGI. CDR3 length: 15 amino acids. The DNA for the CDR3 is TGTGCCAGCAGTTACGGGGCACAGCTACCCTACGAGCAGTACTTC. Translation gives CASSYGAQLPYEQYF.

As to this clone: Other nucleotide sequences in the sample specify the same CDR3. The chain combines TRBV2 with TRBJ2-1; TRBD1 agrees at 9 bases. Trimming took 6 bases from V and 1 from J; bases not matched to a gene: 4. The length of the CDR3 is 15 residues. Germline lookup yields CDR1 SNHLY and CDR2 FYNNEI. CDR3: CASSVDRGSYNEQFF. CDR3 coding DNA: TGTGCCAGCAGCGTAGACAGGGGGTCCTACAATGAGCAGTTCTTC. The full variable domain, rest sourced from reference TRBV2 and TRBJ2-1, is EPEVTQTPSHQVTQMGQEVILRCVPISNHLYFYWYRQILGQKVEFLVSFYNNEISEKSEIFDDQFSVERPDGSNFTLKIRSTKLEDSAMYFCASSVDRGSYNEQFFGPGTRLTVL.

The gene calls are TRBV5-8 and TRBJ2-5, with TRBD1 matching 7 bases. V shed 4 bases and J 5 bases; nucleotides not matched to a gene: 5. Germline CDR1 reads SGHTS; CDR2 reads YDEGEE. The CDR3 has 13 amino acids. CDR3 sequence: CASSHGTAETQYF. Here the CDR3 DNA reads TGTGCCAGCAGCCACGGGACAGCGGAGACCCAGTACTTC.

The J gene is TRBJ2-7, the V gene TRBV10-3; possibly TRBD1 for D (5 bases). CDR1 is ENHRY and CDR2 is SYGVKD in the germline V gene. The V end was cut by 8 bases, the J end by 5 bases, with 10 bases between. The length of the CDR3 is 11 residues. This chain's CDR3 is CAIQGLDEQYF. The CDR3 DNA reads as TGTGCCATCCAGGGTCTGGACGAGCAGTACTTC.

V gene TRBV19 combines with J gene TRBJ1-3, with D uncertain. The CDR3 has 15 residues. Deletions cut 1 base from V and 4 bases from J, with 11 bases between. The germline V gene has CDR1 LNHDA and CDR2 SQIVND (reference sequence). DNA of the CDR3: TGTGCCAGTAGTATAGGAGGGCCAGGAGGAAACACCATATATTTT. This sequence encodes CASSIGGPGGNTIYF.